The clone carrying this TCR beta chain was detected a few times. What it binds is unknown. The data were obtained in a study of T cells after yellow fever vaccination. TCR cDNA was made by 5'RACE template switching, adding a universal primer site and UMIs. TCRdb re-called the 5' RACE reads through MiXCR, storing one row per CDR3 protein. This table has over 120,000 distinct CDR3 sequences, just over 6.5% appearing once. The length of the CDR3 is 13 residues. The germline V gene encodes CDR1 DFQATT and CDR2 SNEGSKA (reference sequence). The V gene lost 3 bases and the J gene lost 6 bases, with 12 bases spanning the gap. Study findings and constraints: It was a weaker secondary response, yet one that peaked faster, at day 5 versus 15.

Sample: CD4+ T cells sorted from PBMCs, taken 10 days after the yellow fever booster vaccination. This TCR came from a man aged 25 to 40 who received the YFV17D yellow fever vaccine. The V call is TRBV20-1, the J call TRBJ2-1; tentatively, D is TRBD2 (6 bases). CDR3 in DNA: TGCAGTGCTAGGGCGGGACCAGGCAATGAGCAGTTCTTC. This encodes CSARAGPGNEQFF.